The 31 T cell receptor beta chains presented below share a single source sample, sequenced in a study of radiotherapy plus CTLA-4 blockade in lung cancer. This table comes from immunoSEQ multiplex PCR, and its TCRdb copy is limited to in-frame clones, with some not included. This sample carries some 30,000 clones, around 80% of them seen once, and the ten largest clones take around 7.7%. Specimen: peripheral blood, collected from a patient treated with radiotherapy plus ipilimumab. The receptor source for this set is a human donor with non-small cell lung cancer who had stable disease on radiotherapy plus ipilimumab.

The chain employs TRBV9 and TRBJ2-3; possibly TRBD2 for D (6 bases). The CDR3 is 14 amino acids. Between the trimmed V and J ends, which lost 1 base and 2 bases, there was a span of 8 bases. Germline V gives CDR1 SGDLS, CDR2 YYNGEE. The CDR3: CASSVRGDTDTQYF. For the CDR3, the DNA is TGTGCCAGCAGCGTACGCGGGGACACAGATACGCAGTATTTT.

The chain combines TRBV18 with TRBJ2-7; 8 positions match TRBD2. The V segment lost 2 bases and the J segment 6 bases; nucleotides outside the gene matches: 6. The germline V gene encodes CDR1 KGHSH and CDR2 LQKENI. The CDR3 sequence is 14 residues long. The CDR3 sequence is CASSPGSGGSEQYF. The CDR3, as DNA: TGTGCCAGCTCACCAGGAAGCGGGGGAAGCGAGCAGTACTTC.

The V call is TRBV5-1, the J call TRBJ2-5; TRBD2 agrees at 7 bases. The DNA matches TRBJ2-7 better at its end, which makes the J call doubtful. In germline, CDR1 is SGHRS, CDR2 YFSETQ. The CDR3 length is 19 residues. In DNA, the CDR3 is TGCGCCAGCAGCTTGAACGTAGCGGGCGCCTCGCTGGTCTCCTACGAGCAGTACTTC. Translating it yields CASSLNVAGASLVSYEQYF.

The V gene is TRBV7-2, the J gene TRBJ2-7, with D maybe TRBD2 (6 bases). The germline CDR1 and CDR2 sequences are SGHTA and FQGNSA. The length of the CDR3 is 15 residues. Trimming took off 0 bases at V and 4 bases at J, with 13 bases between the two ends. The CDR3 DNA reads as TGTGCCAGCAGCTTAGCTGGGACTCAATCTTACGAGCAGTACTTC. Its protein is CASSLAGTQSYEQYF.

CDR3 in DNA: TGTGCCAGCAGTTACTTACAGGGGGGAAAAAACATTCAGTACTTC. It encodes CASSYLQGGKNIQYF. The rearrangement uses TRBV6-5 and TRBJ2-4; 8 nucleotides align to TRBD1. The CDR3 runs to 15 residues. V was clipped by 1 base and J by 4 bases; unmatched bases: 3. The germline CDR1 and CDR2 sequences are MNHEY and SVGAGI.

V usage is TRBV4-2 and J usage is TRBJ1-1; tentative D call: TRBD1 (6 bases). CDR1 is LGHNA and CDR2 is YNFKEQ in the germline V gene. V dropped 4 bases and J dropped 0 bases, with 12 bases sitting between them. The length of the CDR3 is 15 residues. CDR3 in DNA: TGTGCCAGCAGCCCCCCGGGGGCTGTGAACACTGAAGCTTTCTTT. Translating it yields CASSPPGAVNTEAFF.

The CDR3 sequence is CASSASYEQFF. In DNA form, the CDR3 reads TGCGCCAGCAGTGCCAGCTATGAGCAGTTCTTC. The chain carries TRBV10-2 and TRBJ2-1; D is uncertain. Trimming took off 4 bases at V and 8 bases at J, with 6 bases between the two ends. This CDR3 is built from 11 residues. Germline CDR1 reads WSHSY; CDR2 reads SAAADI.

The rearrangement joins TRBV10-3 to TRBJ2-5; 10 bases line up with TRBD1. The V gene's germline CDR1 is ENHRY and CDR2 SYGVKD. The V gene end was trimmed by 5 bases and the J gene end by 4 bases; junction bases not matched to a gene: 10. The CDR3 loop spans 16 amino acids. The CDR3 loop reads CAISPQSGDRGETQYF. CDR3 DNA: TGTGCCATCAGTCCCCAATCGGGGGACAGGGGAGAGACCCAGTACTTC.

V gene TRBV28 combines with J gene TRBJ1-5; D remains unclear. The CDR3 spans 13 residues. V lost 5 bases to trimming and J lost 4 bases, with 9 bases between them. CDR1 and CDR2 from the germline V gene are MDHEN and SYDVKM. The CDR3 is CASSNSLNQPQHF. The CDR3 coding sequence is TGTGCCAGCAGTAACAGCCTTAATCAGCCCCAGCATTTT.

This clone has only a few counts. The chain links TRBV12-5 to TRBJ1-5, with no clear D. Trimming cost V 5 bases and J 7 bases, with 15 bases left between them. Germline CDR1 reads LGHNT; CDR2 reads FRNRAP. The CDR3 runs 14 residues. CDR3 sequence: CASGPGRLQQPQHF. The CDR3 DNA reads TGTGCTAGTGGTCCTGGACGGCTCCAACAGCCCCAGCATTTT.

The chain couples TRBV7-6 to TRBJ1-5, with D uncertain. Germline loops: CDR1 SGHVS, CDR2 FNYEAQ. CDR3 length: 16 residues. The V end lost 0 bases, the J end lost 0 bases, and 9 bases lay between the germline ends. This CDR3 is CASSLAGRVSNQPQHF. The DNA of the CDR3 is TGTGCCAGCAGCTTAGCAGGTCGGGTTAGCAATCAGCCCCAGCATTTT.

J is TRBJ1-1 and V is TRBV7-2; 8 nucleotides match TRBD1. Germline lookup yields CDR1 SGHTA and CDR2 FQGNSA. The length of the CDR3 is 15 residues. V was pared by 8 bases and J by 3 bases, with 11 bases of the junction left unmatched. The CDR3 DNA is TGTGCCAGCCCGGCCTCGACAGGGGCTTACACTGAAGCTTTCTTT. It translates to CASPASTGAYTEAFF.

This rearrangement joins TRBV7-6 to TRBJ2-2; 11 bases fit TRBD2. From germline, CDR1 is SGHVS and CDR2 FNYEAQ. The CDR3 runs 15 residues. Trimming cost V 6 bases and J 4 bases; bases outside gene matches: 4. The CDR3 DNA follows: TGTGCCAGCAGACGACTAGCGGGGAGCACCGGGGAGCTGTTTTTT. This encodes CASRRLAGSTGELFF.

The CDR3 nucleotides read TGCGCCAGCAGCTTGGAGGGAGCCGAGACCCAGTACTTC. Protein: CASSLEGAETQYF. The chain has TRBV5-1 and TRBJ2-5, with a weak D call TRBD2 (5 bases). Deletions cut 0 bases from V and 5 bases from J, with 8 bases between. Per germline, CDR1 SGHRS and CDR2 YFSETQ. This CDR3 comprises 13 residues. The variable domain in full, with the rest retrieved from reference TRBV5-1 and TRBJ2-5, is KAGVTQTPRYLIKTRGQQVTLSCSPISGHRSVSWYQQTPGQGLQFLFEYFSETQRNKGNFPGRFSGRQFSNSRSEMNVSTLELGDSALYLCASSLEGAETQYFGPGTRLLVL.

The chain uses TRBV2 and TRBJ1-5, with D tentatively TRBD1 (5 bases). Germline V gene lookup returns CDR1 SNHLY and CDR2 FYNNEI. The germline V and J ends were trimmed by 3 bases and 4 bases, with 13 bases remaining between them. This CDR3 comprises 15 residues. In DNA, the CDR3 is TGTGCCAGCAGTGACCCGGGGGGATTAAATCAGCCCCAGCATTTT. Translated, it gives CASSDPGGLNQPQHF.

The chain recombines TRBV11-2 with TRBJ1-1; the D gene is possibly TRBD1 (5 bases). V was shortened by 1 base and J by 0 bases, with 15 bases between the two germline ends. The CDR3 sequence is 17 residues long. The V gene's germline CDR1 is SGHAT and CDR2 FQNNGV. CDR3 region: CASSLAGGASLNTEAFF. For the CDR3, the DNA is TGTGCCAGCAGCTTAGCCGGGGGAGCGTCCTTGAACACTGAAGCTTTCTTT.

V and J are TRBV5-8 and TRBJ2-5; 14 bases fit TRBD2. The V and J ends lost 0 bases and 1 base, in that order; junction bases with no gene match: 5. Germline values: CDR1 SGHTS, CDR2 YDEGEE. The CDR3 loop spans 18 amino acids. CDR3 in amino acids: CASSLAGTSGRFQETQYF. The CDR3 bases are TGTGCCAGCAGCTTGGCCGGGACTAGCGGGAGATTCCAAGAGACCCAGTACTTC.

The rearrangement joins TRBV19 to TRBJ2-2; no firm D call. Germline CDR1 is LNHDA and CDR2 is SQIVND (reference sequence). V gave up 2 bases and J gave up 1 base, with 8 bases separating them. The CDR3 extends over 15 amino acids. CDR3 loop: CASSIRRLNTGELFF. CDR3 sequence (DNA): TGTGCCAGTAGTATACGACGGTTGAACACCGGGGAGCTGTTTTTT.

CDR3 sequence (DNA): TGTGCCAGCAGCTTAGCGCAGAGGGGCACTGAAGCTTTCTTT. This translates into CASSLAQRGTEAFF. The chain recombines TRBV7-2 with TRBJ1-1; D perhaps matches TRBD1 (5 bases). The V end was cut by 0 bases, the J end by 4 bases, with 9 bases between. The CDR3 runs to 14 residues. Germline V gene lookup returns CDR1 SGHTA and CDR2 FQGNSA.

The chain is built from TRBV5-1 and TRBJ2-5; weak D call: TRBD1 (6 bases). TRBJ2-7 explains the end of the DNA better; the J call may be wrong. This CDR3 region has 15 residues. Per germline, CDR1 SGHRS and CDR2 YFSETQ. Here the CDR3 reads CASSSLQGTLYEQYF. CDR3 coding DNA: TGCGCCAGCAGCTCCCTACAGGGAACCCTCTACGAGCAGTACTTC.

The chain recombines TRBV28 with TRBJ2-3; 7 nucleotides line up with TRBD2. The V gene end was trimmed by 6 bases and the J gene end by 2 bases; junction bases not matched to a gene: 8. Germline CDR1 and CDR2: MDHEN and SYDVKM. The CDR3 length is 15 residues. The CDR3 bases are TGTGCCAGCAGCCCCCCTAGCGGCATCACAGATACGCAGTATTTT. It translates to CASSPPSGITDTQYF.

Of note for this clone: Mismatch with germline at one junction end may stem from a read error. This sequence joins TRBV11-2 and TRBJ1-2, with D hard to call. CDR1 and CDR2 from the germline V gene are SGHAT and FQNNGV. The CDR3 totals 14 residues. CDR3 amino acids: CASSLVGGRYGYTF. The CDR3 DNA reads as TGTGCCAGCAGTTTAGTAGGCGGGCGCTATGGCTACACCTTC.

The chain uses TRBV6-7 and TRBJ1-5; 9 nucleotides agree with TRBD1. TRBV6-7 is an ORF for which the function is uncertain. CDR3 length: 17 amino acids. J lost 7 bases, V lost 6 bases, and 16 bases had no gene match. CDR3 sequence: CASREFRDRAFRQPQHF. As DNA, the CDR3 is TGTGCCAGCAGAGAGTTCCGGGACAGGGCTTTCCGGCAGCCCCAGCATTTT.

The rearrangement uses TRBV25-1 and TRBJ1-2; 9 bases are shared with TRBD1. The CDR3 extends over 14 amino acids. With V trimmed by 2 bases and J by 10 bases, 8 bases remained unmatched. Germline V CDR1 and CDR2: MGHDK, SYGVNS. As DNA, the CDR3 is TGTGCCAGCAGTGAAGCAATGGGACAGGGAATCTACACCTTC. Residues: CASSEAMGQGIYTF.

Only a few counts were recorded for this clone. CDR3 in amino acids: CASSFHRHTQYF. CDR3 nucleotide sequence: TGTGCCAGCAGCTTCCATAGGCATACGCAGTATTTT. The chain links TRBV7-6 to TRBJ2-3; no firm D call. Trimming shortened V by 3 bases and J by 7 bases, and 8 bases separated the two germline ends. Germline CDR1 SGHVS, CDR2 FNYEAQ. CDR3 length: 12 residues.

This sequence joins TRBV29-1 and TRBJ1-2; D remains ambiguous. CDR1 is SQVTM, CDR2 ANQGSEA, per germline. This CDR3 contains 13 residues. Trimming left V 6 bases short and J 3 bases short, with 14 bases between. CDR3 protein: CSVAIGSDYGYTF. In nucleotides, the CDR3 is TGCAGCGTAGCGATCGGCTCGGACTATGGCTACACCTTC.

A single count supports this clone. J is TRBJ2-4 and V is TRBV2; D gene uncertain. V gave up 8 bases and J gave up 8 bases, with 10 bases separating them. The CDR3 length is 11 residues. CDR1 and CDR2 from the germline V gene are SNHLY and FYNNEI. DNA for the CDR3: TGTGCCAGCGGCGCTCGGGACATTCAGTACTTC. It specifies CASGARDIQYF.

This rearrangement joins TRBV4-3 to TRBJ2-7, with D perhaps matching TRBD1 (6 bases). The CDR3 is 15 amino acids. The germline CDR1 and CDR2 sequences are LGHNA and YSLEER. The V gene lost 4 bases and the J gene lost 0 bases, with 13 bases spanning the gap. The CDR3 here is CASSPGTFNSYEQYF. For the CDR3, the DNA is TGCGCCAGCAGCCCAGGGACATTTAACTCCTACGAGCAGTACTTC.

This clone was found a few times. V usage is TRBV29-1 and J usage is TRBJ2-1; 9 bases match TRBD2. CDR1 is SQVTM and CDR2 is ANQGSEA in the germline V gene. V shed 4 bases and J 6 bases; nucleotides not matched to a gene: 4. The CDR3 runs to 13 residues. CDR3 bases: TGCAGCGTTGGGCGGGGGGGGCCCAATGAGCAGTTCTTC. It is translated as CSVGRGGPNEQFF.

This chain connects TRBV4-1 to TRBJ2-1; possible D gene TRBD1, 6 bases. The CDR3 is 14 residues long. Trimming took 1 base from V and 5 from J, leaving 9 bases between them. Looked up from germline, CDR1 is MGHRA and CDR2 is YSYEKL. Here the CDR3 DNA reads TGCGCCAGCAGCCAAGTGGGGGCCCACAATGAGCAGTTCTTC. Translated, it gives CASSQVGAHNEQFF.

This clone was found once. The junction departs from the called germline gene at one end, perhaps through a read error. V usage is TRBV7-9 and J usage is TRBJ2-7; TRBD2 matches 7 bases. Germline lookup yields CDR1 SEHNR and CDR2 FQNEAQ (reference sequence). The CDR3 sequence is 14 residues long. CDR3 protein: CASSLAGDSYERYF. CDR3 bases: TGTGCCAGCAGCTTGGCGGGGGACTCCTACGAGCGGTACTTC.